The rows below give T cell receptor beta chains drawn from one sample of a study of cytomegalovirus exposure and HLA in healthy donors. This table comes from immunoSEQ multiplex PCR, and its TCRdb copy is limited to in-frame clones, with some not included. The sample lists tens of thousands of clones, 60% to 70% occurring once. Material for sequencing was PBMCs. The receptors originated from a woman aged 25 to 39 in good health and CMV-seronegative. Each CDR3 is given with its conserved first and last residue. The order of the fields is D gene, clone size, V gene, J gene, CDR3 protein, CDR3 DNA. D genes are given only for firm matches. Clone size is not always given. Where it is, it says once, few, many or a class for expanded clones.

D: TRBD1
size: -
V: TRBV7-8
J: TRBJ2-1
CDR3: CASSPAGQDEQFF
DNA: TGTGCCAGCAGCCCCGCGGGACAGGATGAGCAGTTCTTC

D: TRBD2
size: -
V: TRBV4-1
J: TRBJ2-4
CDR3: CASSQERGALTLAKNIQYF
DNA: TGCGCCAGCAGCCAAGAGCGGGGGGCCCTGACCTTAGCCAAAAACATTCAGTACTTC

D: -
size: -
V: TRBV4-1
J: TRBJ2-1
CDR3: CASSRQWEQFF
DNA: TGCGCCAGCAGCCGGCAATGGGAGCAGTTCTTC

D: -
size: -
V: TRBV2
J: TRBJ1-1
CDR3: CASSDIVVQGEAFF
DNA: TGTGCCAGCAGTGATATTGTGGTCCAGGGTGAAGCTTTCTTT

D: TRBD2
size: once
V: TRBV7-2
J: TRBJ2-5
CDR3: CASSHYGTSGETQYF
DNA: TGTGCCAGCAGTCATTATGGGACTAGCGGAGAGACCCAGTACTTC

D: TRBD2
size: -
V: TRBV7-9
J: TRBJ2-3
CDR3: CASSGLAASTDTQYF
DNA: TGTGCCAGCAGCGGACTAGCAGCTAGCACAGATACGCAGTATTTT

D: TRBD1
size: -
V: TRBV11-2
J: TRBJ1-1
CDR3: CASSRDRTNTEAFF
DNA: TGTGCCAGCAGCCGGGACAGGACGAACACTGAAGCTTTCTTT

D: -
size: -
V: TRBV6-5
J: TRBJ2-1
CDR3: CASSYAGDEQFF
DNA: TGTGCCAGCAGTTACGCCGGGGATGAGCAGTTCTTC

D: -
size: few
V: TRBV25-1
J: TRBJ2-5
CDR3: CASSARGSGEETQYF
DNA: TGTGCCAGCAGTGCCAGGGGAAGCGGGGAAGAGACCCAGTACTTC

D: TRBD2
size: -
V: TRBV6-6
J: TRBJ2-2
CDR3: CASIWWRGGTGELFF
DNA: TGTGCCAGCATTTGGTGGAGGGGAGGGACCGGGGAGCTGTTTTTT

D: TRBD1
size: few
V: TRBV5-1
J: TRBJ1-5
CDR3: CASSATGGYSYQPQHF
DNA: TGCGCCAGCAGCGCGACAGGGGGCTACTCGTATCAGCCCCAGCATTTT

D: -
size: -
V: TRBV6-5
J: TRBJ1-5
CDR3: CASSSGTPNQPQHF
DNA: TGTGCCAGCAGCAGCGGGACTCCCAATCAGCCCCAGCATTTT

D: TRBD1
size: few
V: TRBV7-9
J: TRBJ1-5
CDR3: CASSVDRVPPIYSNQPQHF
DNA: TGTGCCAGCAGCGTGGACAGGGTGCCCCCAATTTATAGCAATCAGCCCCAGCATTTT

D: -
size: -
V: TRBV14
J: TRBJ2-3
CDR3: CASSQGASSTDTQYF
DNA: TGTGCCAGCAGCCAAGGGGCATCTAGCACAGATACGCAGTATTTT

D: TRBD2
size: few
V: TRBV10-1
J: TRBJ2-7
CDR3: CASSDVGLAAYEQYF
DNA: TGCGCCAGCAGTGATGTAGGACTAGCGGCCTACGAGCAGTACTTC

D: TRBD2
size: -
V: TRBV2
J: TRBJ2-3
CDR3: CASSAGGRVTDTQYF
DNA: TGTGCCAGCAGTGCGGGGGGGCGGGTCACAGATACGCAGTATTTT

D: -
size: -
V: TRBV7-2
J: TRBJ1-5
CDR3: CASSLEQDAYQPQHF
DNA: TGTGCCAGCAGCTTAGAACAGGACGCTTATCAGCCCCAGCATTTT

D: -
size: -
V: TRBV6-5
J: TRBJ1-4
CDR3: CATSTVRYEKLFF
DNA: TGTGCCACCTCGACGGTGAGGTATGAAAAACTGTTTTTT

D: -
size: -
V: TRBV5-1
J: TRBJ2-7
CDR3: CASSLEAGAGNEQYF
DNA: TGCGCCAGCAGCTTGGAGGCAGGGGCCGGGAACGAGCAGTACTTC

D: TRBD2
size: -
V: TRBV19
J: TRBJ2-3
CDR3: CASASGTSTDTQYF
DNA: TGTGCCAGTGCTAGCGGGACTAGCACAGATACGCAGTATTTT

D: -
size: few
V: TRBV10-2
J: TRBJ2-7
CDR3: CASLGSSYEQYF
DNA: TGCGCCAGCCTTGGCAGCTCCTACGAGCAGTACTTC

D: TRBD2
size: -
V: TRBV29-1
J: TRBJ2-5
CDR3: CSARDYWPSKETQYF
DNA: TGCAGCGCTAGGGACTACTGGCCCTCAAAAGAGACCCAGTACTTC

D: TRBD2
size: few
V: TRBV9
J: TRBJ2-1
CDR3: CASSVTSGYNEQFF
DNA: TGTGCCAGCAGCGTGACTAGCGGGTACAATGAGCAGTTCTTC

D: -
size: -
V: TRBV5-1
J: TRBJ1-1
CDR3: CASSLVPGSHNTEAFF
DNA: TGCGCCAGCAGCTTGGTTCCAGGGTCCCACAACACTGAAGCTTTCTTT

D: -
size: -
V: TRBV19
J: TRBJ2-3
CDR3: CASSIAGGLSSTDTQYF
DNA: TGTGCCAGTAGTATAGCCGGGGGACTGAGTAGCACAGATACGCAGTATTTT

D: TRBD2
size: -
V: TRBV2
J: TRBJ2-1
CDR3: CASSRSGRAGYNEQFF
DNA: TGTGCCAGCAGCCGAAGCGGGAGGGCGGGGTACAATGAGCAGTTCTTC

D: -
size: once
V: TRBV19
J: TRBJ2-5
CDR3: CASSQGTQETQYF
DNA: TGTGCCAGTAGTCAGGGGACCCAAGAGACCCAGTACTTC

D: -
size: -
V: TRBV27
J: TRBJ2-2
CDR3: CASSFDRQAGELFF
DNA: TGTGCCAGCAGCTTCGACAGGCAGGCCGGGGAGCTGTTTTTT

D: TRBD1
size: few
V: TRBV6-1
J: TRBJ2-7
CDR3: CATYFGDRIYEQYF
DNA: TGTGCCACCTACTTCGGGGACAGGATCTACGAGCAGTACTTC

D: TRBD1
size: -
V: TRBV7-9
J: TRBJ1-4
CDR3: CASSLQTGGLNEKLFF
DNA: TGTGCCAGCAGCTTGCAGACAGGGGGCCTTAATGAAAAACTGTTTTTT

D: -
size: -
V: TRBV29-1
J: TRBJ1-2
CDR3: CSVSGGGYTF
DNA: TGCAGCGTTTCGGGGGGAGGCTACACCTTC

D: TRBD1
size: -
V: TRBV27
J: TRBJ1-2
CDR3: CASSSQPGDRPTLYGYTF
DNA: TGTGCCAGCAGTTCCCAACCGGGGGACAGGCCCACTCTCTATGGCTACACCTTC

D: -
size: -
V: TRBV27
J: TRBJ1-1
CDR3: CASSLSPWEVTNTEAFF
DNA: TGTGCCAGCAGTTTATCTCCCTGGGAGGTTACGAACACTGAAGCTTTCTTT

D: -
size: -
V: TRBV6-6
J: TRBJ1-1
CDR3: CASDPGRNEAFF
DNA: TGTGCCAGTGATCCGGGGAGGAATGAAGCTTTCTTT

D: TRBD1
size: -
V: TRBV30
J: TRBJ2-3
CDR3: CAWRKTGGRDTQYF
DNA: TGTGCCTGGAGAAAGACAGGGGGCAGGGATACGCAGTATTTT

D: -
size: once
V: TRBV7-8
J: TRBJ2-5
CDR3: CASLGRAETQYF
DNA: TGTGCCAGCTTGGGCAGGGCAGAGACCCAGTACTTC

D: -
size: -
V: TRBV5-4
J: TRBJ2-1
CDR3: CASTRESSYNEQFF
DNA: TGTGCCAGCACCAGGGAAAGCTCCTACAATGAGCAGTTCTTC

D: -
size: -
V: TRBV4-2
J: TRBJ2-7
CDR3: CASSQAPNLQGGEQYF
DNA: TGTGCCAGCAGCCAAGCCCCGAATCTACAGGGTGGCGAGCAGTACTTC

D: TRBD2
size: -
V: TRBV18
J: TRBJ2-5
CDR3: CASSPSGGARETQYF
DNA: TGTGCCAGCTCACCCTCGGGGGGTGCCAGAGAGACCCAGTACTTC

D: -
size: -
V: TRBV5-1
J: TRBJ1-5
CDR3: CASSLDTGVAAQHF
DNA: TGCGCCAGCAGCTTAGACACGGGGGTGGCGGCCCAGCATTTT

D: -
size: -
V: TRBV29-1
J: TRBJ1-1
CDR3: CSVEDRFAEAFF
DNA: TGCAGCGTTGAAGACAGGTTCGCTGAAGCTTTCTTT

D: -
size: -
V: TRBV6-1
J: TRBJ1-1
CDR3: CASSWTASNTEAFF
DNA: TGTGCCAGCAGCTGGACAGCCTCTAACACTGAAGCTTTCTTT

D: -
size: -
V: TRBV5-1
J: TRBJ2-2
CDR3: CASSGGEGTGEVFF
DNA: TGCGCCAGCAGCGGAGGAGAGGGCACCGGGGAGGTGTTTTTT

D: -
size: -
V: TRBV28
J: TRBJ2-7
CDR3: CASSFGTRTEDYEQYF
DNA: TGTGCCAGCAGTTTCGGGACACGGACTGAGGACTACGAGCAGTACTTC

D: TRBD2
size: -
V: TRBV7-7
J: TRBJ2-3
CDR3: CASSRLDSGPSTDTQYF
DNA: TGTGCCAGCAGCCGACTCGATAGCGGGCCGAGCACAGATACGCAGTATTTT

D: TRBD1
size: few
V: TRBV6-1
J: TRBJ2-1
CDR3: CASSSGQGDYNEQFF
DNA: TGTGCCAGCAGTTCCGGACAGGGTGACTACAATGAGCAGTTCTTC